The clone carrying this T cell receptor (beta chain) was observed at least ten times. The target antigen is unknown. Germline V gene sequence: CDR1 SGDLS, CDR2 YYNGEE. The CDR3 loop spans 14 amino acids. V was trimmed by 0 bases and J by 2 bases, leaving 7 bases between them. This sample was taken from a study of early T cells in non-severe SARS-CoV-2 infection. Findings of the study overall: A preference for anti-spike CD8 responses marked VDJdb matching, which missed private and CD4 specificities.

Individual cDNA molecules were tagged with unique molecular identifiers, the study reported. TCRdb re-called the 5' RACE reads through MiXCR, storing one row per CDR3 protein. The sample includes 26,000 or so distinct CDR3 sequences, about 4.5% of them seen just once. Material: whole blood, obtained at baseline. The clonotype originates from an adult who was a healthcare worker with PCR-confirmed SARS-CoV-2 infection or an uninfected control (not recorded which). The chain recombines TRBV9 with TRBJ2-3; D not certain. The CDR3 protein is CASSVVLNTDTQYF. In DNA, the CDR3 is TGTGCCAGCAGCGTAGTACTAAACACAGATACGCAGTATTTT.